The 22 T cell receptor beta chains below were found in one sample sequenced in a study of blood T cell repertoires in COVID-19. Libraries were prepared by immunoSEQ multiplex PCR; TCRdb keeps only in-frame clonotypes and omits some of them. Of approximately 70,000 clones listed, approximately 91% are singletons. The sample was peripheral blood. These receptors were obtained from a human donor with active COVID-19. The donor label of this sample is uncertain.

The chain recombines TRBV5-1 with TRBJ2-5, with TRBD2 matching 11 bases. The CDR3 extends over 15 amino acids. Trimming cost V 0 bases and J 3 bases; bases outside gene matches: 1. Germline-derived CDR1 and CDR2 are SGHRS and YFSETQ. The CDR3 sequence: CASSLVLAGEETQYF. For the CDR3, the DNA is TGCGCCAGCAGCTTGGTACTAGCGGGAGAAGAGACCCAGTACTTC.

The chain employs TRBV12-3 or TRBV12-4 and TRBJ2-4; 8 bases line up with TRBD1. Trimming at V came to 4 bases and at J to 13 bases, leaving 6 bases not matched to a gene. The CDR3 runs to 12 residues. CDR3 nucleotides: TGTGCCAGCAGTTCGGACAGGGCTTTACAGTACTTC. Residues: CASSSDRALQYF.

The chain recombines TRBV19 with TRBJ1-1; no definite D call. Germline V CDR1 and CDR2: LNHDA, SQIVND (reference sequence). Trimming shortened V by 3 bases and J by 8 bases, and 13 bases separated the two germline ends. This CDR3 has 13 residues. The CDR3 reads CASSISRLTEAFF. CDR3 coding DNA: TGTGCCAGTAGTATCTCTCGACTGACCGAAGCTTTCTTT.

The chain couples TRBV19 to TRBJ1-3; 8 bases fit TRBD1. Germline V gene lookup returns CDR1 LNHDA and CDR2 SQIVND (reference sequence). Unmatched junction bases numbered 8, after V lost 10 bases and J lost 0 bases. This CDR3 is 15 amino acids long. DNA of the CDR3: TGTGCCACCAACGCAGGGGGCGGCTCTGGAAACACCATATATTTT. This translates into CATNAGGGSGNTIYF.

A single count supports this clone. The chain couples TRBV7-2 to TRBJ2-7, with 8 bases that match TRBD1. From germline, CDR1 is SGHTA and CDR2 FQGNSA. The V gene end was trimmed by 3 bases and the J gene end by 6 bases; junction bases not matched to a gene: 10. The length of the CDR3 is 15 residues. This CDR3 is CASSFWGQEDIEQYF. The CDR3 DNA follows: TGTGCCAGCAGCTTCTGGGGACAGGAGGATATCGAGCAGTACTTC.

The chain couples TRBV5-4 to TRBJ2-5, with 15 bases matching TRBD2. The germline gives CDR1 SGHNT, CDR2 YYREEE (reference sequence). The CDR3 has 14 amino acids. V trimming: 0 bases; J trimming: 14 bases; junction bases outside the gene matches: 5. As DNA, the CDR3 is TGTGCCAGCAGCTTGGTAGGGACTAGCGGGAGGCCCTACTTC. Its protein is CASSLVGTSGRPYF. The variable domain in full, with the rest retrieved from reference TRBV5-4 and TRBJ2-5, is ETGVTQSPTHLIKTRGQQVTLRCSSQSGHNTVSWYQQALGQGPQFIFQYYREEENGRGNFPPRFSGLQFPNYSSELNVNALELDDSALYLCASSLVGTSGRPYFGPGTRLLVL.

The chain uses TRBV14 and TRBJ1-1, with D possibly matching TRBD1 (5 bases). This CDR3 is built from 15 residues. The V gene lost 1 base and the J gene lost 0 bases, with 9 bases spanning the gap. Germline V gene sequence: CDR1 SGHDN, CDR2 FVKESK. The CDR3 loop is CASSQGGSLNTEAFF. The DNA for the CDR3 is TGTGCCAGCAGCCAAGGGGGCAGCCTGAACACTGAAGCTTTCTTT.

The chain is built from TRBV5-6 and TRBJ2-5; 9 nucleotides line up with TRBD1. The CDR3 has 17 amino acids. J lost 1 base, V lost 3 bases, and 10 bases had no gene match. Germline CDR1 and CDR2: SGHDT and YYEEEE. The chain's CDR3 is CASSSSRDRDPQETQYF. The CDR3, as DNA: TGTGCCAGCAGCTCGTCCCGGGACAGGGACCCCCAAGAGACCCAGTACTTC.

The gene calls are TRBV28 and TRBJ1-2, with 8 bases matching TRBD1. Germline V CDR1 and CDR2: MDHEN, SYDVKM. The CDR3 contains 16 residues. Losses at the gene ends were 6 bases for V and 4 bases for J; bases not matched to a gene: 13. As DNA, the CDR3 is TGTGCCAGCAGCCCTCCTTCTCCCGGACAGGGCTATGGCTACACCTTC. Protein sequence: CASSPPSPGQGYGYTF.

This chain connects TRBV27 to TRBJ2-7; 11 bases fit TRBD2. Germline V CDR1 and CDR2: MNHEY, SMNVEV (reference sequence). The CDR3 is 16 amino acids. V trimming: 6 bases; J trimming: 2 bases; junction bases outside the gene matches: 9. CDR3 nucleotides: TGTGCCAGCAGCCCGGGACTAGCGGAGGGGGCCTACGAGCAGTACTTC. The encoded protein is CASSPGLAEGAYEQYF.

The V and J genes are TRBV5-1 and TRBJ2-3, with 10 positions matching TRBD2. Unmatched junction bases numbered 8, after V lost 0 bases and J lost 4 bases. CDR1 SGHRS and CDR2 YFSETQ come from the germline V gene. This CDR3 is built from 17 residues. DNA for the CDR3: TGCGCCAGCAGCTTGGATCCTAGCGGGAGTTCGGCAGATACGCAGTATTTT. This translates into CASSLDPSGSSADTQYF.

This clone was counted between two and nine times. The chain couples TRBV7-2 to TRBJ1-6, with D maybe TRBD1 (6 bases). In germline, CDR1 is SGHTA, CDR2 FQGNSA. Trimming left V 5 bases short and J 7 bases short, with 12 bases between. The CDR3 has 14 amino acids. The CDR3 DNA sequence: TGTGCCAGCAGCCGGGACACCAGAAATTCACCCCTCCACTTT. Translation gives CASSRDTRNSPLHF.

This clone appeared once. The chain joins TRBV18 to TRBJ1-4, with D possibly being TRBD1 (6 bases). Germline V CDR1 and CDR2: KGHSH, LQKENI. Deletions cut 6 bases from V and 8 bases from J, with 13 bases between. This CDR3 has 13 residues. The DNA for the CDR3 is TGTGCCAGCTCTCCCCGGGACACCGAAAAACTGTTTTTT. Amino acids: CASSPRDTEKLFF.

J is TRBJ1-1 and V is TRBV6-6; 7 bases fit TRBD1. Germline assignment: CDR1 MNHNY and CDR2 SVGAGI (reference sequence). CDR3 length: 15 amino acids. With V trimmed by 7 bases and J by 0 bases, 8 bases remained unmatched. Here the CDR3 DNA reads TGTGCCAGCACCATAGACAGGGACGTGAACACTGAAGCTTTCTTT. Its translation is CASTIDRDVNTEAFF.

The chain uses TRBV19 and TRBJ1-5; a weak D match, TRBD1 (5 bases). CDR3 length: 13 amino acids. Germline CDR1 LNHDA, CDR2 SQIVND (reference sequence). Trimming cost V 5 bases and J 7 bases, with 12 bases left between them. The CDR3 nucleotides read TGTGCCAGTAGTCGGGAGAGGGGCCAGCCCCAGCATTTT. Its protein product is CASSRERGQPQHF.

A word on this clone: At one end, the junction sequence differs from germline, possibly due to a read error. The V and J genes are TRBV4-2 and TRBJ2-2; the D gene is possibly TRBD1 (6 bases). Germline loops: CDR1 LGHNA, CDR2 YNFKEQ. This CDR3 has 15 residues. DNA for the CDR3: TGTGCCAGCACCCAAGCGGTAGGGGGAACCGGGGAGCTGTTTTTT. It yields the protein CASTQAVGGTGELFF.

This sequence joins TRBV2 and TRBJ2-7, with 7 bases aligning to TRBD2. This CDR3 is 12 amino acids long. Germline CDR1 reads SNHLY; CDR2 reads FYNNEI. Trimming cost V 4 bases and J 4 bases; bases outside gene matches: 1. The CDR3 sequence: CASSAGGYEQYF. As DNA, the CDR3 is TGTGCCAGCAGTGCGGGGGGTTACGAGCAGTACTTC.

The CDR3 spells CASSSPDRGETEAFF. The DNA for the CDR3 is TGTGCCAGCAGTTCCCCGGACAGGGGAGAAACTGAAGCTTTCTTT. The chain carries TRBV28 and TRBJ1-1, with 9 bases aligning to TRBD1. The CDR3 is 15 residues long. V trimming: 4 bases; J trimming: 5 bases; junction bases outside the gene matches: 8. In germline, CDR1 is MDHEN, CDR2 SYDVKM.

The chain uses TRBV24-1 and TRBJ2-5; 10 bases match TRBD2. The CDR3 covers 14 residues. Germline trimming cut 4 bases from V and 6 bases from J; bases unmatched to any gene: 4. Germline CDR1 KGHDR, CDR2 SFDVKD. The CDR3 nucleotides are TGTGCCACCAGTGACTCTAGCGGGAGAAAGACCCAGTACTTC. Encoded protein: CATSDSSGRKTQYF.

The chain combines TRBV4-2 with TRBJ1-3; possibly TRBD1 for D (6 bases). Germline V gives CDR1 LGHNA, CDR2 YNFKEQ. V was pared by 1 base and J by 4 bases, with 14 bases between. This CDR3 is built from 16 residues. The CDR3 nucleotides read TGTGCCAGCAGCCAAGGGGGGGGGCACAGCGGAAACACCATATATTTT. This codes for CASSQGGGHSGNTIYF.

This chain uses TRBV28 with TRBJ1-2; D gene unclear. Germline loops: CDR1 MDHEN, CDR2 SYDVKM. V lost 5 bases to trimming and J lost 4 bases, with 17 bases between them. CDR3 length: 15 residues. The DNA of the CDR3 is TGTGCCAGCAGTCCCTCAGGTTCTCGTCTCTATGGCTACACCTTC. This gives the protein CASSPSGSRLYGYTF.

The gene calls are TRBV6-6 and TRBJ2-5; D call uncertain. Germline V CDR1 and CDR2: MNHNY, SVGAGI (reference sequence). CDR3 length: 15 residues. V was clipped by 0 bases and J by 5 bases, with 13 bases between them. The CDR3: CASSYSSQALETQYF. In nucleotides, the CDR3 is TGTGCCAGCAGTTACTCGAGTCAGGCTCTGGAGACCCAGTACTTC.